This TCR beta chain was obtained from a study of OX40 agonist ivuxolimab in advanced cancers. Overall study: Of mixed ages from about 20 to 90 and averaging roughly 64 years, the group was roughly 85% male. Checkpoint inhibitors had been given previously to about 38% of patients.

TCRdb's table, derived via immunoSEQ multiplex PCR, lists solely in-frame clones and lacks some. The profile shows fewer than 70,000 clones, approximately 90% of them singletons. This clone was observed a few times. Its antigen is as yet unknown. Study observations and caveats: Expanded clones belonging to CD8+ T cells outnumbered, on average, those of CD4+. Antigen specificity remained undetermined for the expanded peripheral T cells.

The CDR3 consists of 13 residues. Per the germline V gene, CDR1 is MGHDK and CDR2 is SYGVNS. V was cut by 5 bases and J by 10 bases, with 17 bases left in between. This TCR was recovered from an adult with an advanced solid tumor such as melanoma, head and neck, liver or kidney cancer. The source was CD4+ or CD8+ T cells sorted from blood, collected in a trial of the OX40 agonist ivuxolimab. This rearrangement joins TRBV25-1 to TRBJ1-1; D may be TRBD1 (5 bases). CDR3: CASSWQGGRVAFF. CDR3 in DNA: TGTGCCAGCAGTTGGCAGGGCGGGCGCGTAGCTTTCTTT.